Described below is a single T cell receptor (beta chain) sequence and its context. The missing CDR3 end, 3 residues past where the read stops, is filled in from the germline J gene. Sequenced by immunoSEQ multiplex PCR; TCRdb stores in-frame clones only, minus some. This table holds 45,000 to 55,000 clones. The data are from a study of Tregs in tolerant kidney transplant recipients. CDR1 is SNHLY and CDR2 is FYNNEI in the germline V gene. Trimming shortened V by 5 bases and J by 7 bases, and 8 bases separated the two germline ends. The CDR3 contains 12 residues. The sequences come from CD4+ T cells from blood, collected before the transplant. The sequence derives from a human donor who received a combined kidney and bone marrow transplant. The J gene is TRBJ2-2, the V gene TRBV2; D gene ambiguous. The covered CDR3 bases are TGTGCCAGCAGTCCCCAGGTCGGGGAG. Protein sequence: CASSPQVGE. The whole CDR3 sequence reads CASSPQVGELFF.